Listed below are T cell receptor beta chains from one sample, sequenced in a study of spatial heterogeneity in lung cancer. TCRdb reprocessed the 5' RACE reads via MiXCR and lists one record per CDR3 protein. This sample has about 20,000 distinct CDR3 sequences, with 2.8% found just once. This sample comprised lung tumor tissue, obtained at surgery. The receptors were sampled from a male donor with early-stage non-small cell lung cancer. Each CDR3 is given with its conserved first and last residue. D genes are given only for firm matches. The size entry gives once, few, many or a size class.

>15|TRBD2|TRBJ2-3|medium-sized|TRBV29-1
TGCAGCGTTGAGGGACTAGCGGGAGAACTAGATACGCAGTATTTT
CSVEGLAGELDTQYF
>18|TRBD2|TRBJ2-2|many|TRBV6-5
TGTGCCAGCAGACGGGAATGGGGGACTAGCGGGAGGACCGGGGAGCTGTTTTTT
CASRREWGTSGRTGELFF
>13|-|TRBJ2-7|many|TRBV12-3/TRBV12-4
TGTGCCAGCAGTTCGGACAGTGCGTACGAGCAGTACTTC
CASSSDSAYEQYF
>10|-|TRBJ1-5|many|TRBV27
TGTGCCAGAACCAATCAGCCCCAGCATTTT
CARTNQPQHF
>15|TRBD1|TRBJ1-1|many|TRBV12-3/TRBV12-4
TGTGCCAGCAGTTTAGGGACAGGGGGCATTCTTGAAGCTTTCTTT
CASSLGTGGILEAFF
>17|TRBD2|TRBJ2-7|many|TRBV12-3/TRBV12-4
TGTGCCAGCAGTTTCTCGGTACTAGCGGGAGCCACGTGGGGGCAGTACTTC
CASSFSVLAGATWGQYF
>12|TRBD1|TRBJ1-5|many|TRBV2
TGTGCCAGCAGAGCCAGGGGGCAGCCCCAGCATTTT
CASRARGQPQHF
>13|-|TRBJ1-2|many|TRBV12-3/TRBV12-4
TGTGCCAGCAGTTTTACGGGGTCCTATGGCTACACCTTC
CASSFTGSYGYTF
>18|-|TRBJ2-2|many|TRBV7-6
TGTGCCAGCAGCCGCCTTGGAGCGGCAAATTCGGGCACCGGGGAGCTGTTTTTT
CASSRLGAANSGTGELFF
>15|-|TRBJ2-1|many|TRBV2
TGTGCCAGCAGTGAGGAGGCAGGGGTCCTCAATGAGCAGTTCTTC
CASSEEAGVLNEQFF
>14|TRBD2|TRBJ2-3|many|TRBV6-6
TGTGCCAGCAACCCAGCGGGAGGGCCAGATACGCAGTATTTT
CASNPAGGPDTQYF
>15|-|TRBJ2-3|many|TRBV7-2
TGTGCCAGCAGCGGAAACGGACGTTATATGGATACGCAGTATTTT
CASSGNGRYMDTQYF
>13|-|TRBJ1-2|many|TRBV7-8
TGTGCCAGCAGCTTAAGGGAGAACTATGGCTACACCTTC
CASSLRENYGYTF
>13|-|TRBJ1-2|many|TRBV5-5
TGTGCCAGCAGCTTGGAGGCGGGCTATGGCTACACCTTC
CASSLEAGYGYTF
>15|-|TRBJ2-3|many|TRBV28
TGTGCCAGCAGTTTATTCTCAGGGGTGGCAGATACGCAGTATTTT
CASSLFSGVADTQYF
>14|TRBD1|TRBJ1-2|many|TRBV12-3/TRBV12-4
TGTGCCAGCAGTCCCGGACAGGGGGCGCATGGCTACACCTTC
CASSPGQGAHGYTF
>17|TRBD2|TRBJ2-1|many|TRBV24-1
TGTGCCACCAGTGCACGACTAGCGGGAGGCACCAGGGATGAGCAGTTCTTC
CATSARLAGGTRDEQFF
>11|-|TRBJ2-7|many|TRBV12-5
TGTGCTAGTGGTATACAGTACGAGCAGTACTTC
CASGIQYEQYF
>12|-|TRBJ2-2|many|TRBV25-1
TGTGCCAGCAGGGAAGACACCGGGGAGCTGTTTTTT
CASREDTGELFF
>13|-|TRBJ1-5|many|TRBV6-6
TGTGCCAGTCAGGAGGTTAGCAATCAGCCCCAGCATTTT
CASQEVSNQPQHF
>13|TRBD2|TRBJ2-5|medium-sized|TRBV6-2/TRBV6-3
TGTGCCAGCAGTCCTACTAGCGGAGAGACCCAGTACTTC
CASSPTSGETQYF
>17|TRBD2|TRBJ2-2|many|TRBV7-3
TGTGCCAGCAGCACCTCCCCGACTAGCGGGAACACCGGGGAGCTGTTTTTT
CASSTSPTSGNTGELFF
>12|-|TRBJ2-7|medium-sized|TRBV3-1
TGTGCCAGCAGCCAAGGACCGTACGAGCAGTACTTC
CASSQGPYEQYF
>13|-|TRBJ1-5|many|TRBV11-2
TGTGCCAGCAGCTTAGGTTGGGGTCAGCCCCAGCATTTT
CASSLGWGQPQHF
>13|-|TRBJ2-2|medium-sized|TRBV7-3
TGTGCCAGCAATTTACAGGGCACCGGGGAGCTGTTTTTT
CASNLQGTGELFF
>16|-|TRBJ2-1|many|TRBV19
TGTGCCAGTAGTATCCAGGCGGGACCGCCCTACAATGAGCAGTTCTTC
CASSIQAGPPYNEQFF
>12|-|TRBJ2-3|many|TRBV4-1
TGCGCCAGCAGCCAAGGACCAGATACGCAGTATTTT
CASSQGPDTQYF
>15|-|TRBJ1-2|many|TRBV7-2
TGTGCCAGCAGCTTGGGTTCGAGATCTAACTATGGCTACACCTTC
CASSLGSRSNYGYTF
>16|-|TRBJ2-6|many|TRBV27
TGTGCCAGCAGTTTATTTGGGAACTCTGGGGCCAACGTCCTGACTTTC
CASSLFGNSGANVLTF
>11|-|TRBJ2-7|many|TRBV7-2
TGTGCCAGCAGTTCGATTTACGAGCAGTACTTC
CASSSIYEQYF
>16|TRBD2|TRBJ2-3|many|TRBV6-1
TGTGCCAGCACCCCGGGACTAGAAAGGAGCACAGATACGCAGTATTTT
CASTPGLERSTDTQYF
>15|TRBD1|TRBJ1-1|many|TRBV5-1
TGCGCCAGCAGCTTGAATGGACAGGTGGAAGTTGAAGCTTTCTTT
CASSLNGQVEVEAFF
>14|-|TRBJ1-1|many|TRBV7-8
TGTGCCAGCAGCTCAGGGTTTGGGGGGACTGAAGCTTTCTTT
CASSSGFGGTEAFF
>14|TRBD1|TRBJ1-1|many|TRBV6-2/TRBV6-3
TGTGCCAGCAGGAGACAGGGGATGAACACTGAAGCTTTCTTT
CASRRQGMNTEAFF
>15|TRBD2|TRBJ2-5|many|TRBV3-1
TGTGCCAGCAGCCCTGGGACTAGCGGGAGTGAGACCCAGTACTTC
CASSPGTSGSETQYF